This TCR beta chain derives from a study of control samples from healthy donors and cancer patients. Germline CDR1 is SGHNT and CDR2 is YENEEA. The CDR3 is 17 amino acids. Trimming shortened V by 0 bases and J by 2 bases, and 13 bases separated the two germline ends. TCRdb keeps only in-frame clones here, not all; method: immunoSEQ multiplex PCR. The sample lists 60,000 to 75,000 clones; almost 85% were seen once. The TCR comes from a middle-aged man in good health. The chain is built from TRBV11-3 and TRBJ2-2, with D possibly TRBD2 on 6 matching bases. Sequenced material: blood. Here the CDR3 DNA reads TGTGCCAGCAGCTTAGATCTCTTGCGGGGAAACACCGGGGAGCTGTTTTTT. Protein product: CASSLDLLRGNTGELFF.